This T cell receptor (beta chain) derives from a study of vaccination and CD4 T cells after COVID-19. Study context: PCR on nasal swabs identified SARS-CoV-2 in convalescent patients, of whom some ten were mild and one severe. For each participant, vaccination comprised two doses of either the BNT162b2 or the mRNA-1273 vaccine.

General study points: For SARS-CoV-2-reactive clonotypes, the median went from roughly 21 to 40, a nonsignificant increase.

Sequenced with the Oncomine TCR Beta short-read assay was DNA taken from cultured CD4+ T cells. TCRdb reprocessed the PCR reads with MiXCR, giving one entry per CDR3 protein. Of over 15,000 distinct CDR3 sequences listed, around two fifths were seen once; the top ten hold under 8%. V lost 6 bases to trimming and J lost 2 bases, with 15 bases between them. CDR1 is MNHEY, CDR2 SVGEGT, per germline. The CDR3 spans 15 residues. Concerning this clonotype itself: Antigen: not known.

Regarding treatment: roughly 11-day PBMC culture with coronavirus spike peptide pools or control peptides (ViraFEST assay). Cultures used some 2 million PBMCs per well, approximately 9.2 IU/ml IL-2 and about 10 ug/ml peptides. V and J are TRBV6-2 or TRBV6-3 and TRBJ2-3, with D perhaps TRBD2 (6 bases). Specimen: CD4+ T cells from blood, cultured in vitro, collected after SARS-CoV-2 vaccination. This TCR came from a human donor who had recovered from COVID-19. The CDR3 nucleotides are TGTGCCAGCAGCCCCCGGCGGGGCTCCACAGATACGCAGTATTTT. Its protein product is CASSPRRGSTDTQYF.